The 22 T cell receptor beta chains reported below all come from one sample, sequenced in a study of vaccination and CD4 T cells after COVID-19. The time point was: late sampling 161 to 241 days after vaccination in three convalescent patients. The treatment is: approximately 9-day PBMC culture with coronavirus spike peptide pools or control peptides (ViraFEST assay). Cultured CD4+ T cell DNA was sequenced using the Oncomine TCR Beta short-read assay. TCRdb reprocessed the PCR reads via MiXCR and lists one record per CDR3 protein. The table has around 15,000 distinct CDR3 sequences, roughly half seen once; the top ten hold 10% to 15%. Their antigens are not known. The input for sequencing was CD4+ T cells from blood, cultured in vitro, taken about 7 months after SARS-CoV-2 vaccination. The receptors stem from a human donor who had recovered from COVID-19.

The rearrangement joins TRBV7-2 to TRBJ2-1; D is perhaps TRBD1 or TRBD2 (5 bases each). V was pared by 5 bases and J by 2 bases, with 13 bases between. The CDR3 runs 15 residues. The V gene's germline CDR1 is SGHTA and CDR2 FQGNSA. The CDR3, as DNA: TGTGCCAGCAGCCCAGGGAGCCGAGCCTACAATGAGCAGTTCTTC. Translated: CASSPGSRAYNEQFF.

As DNA, the CDR3 is TGTGCCACCAGTGACGACCTACCGGTGACAGGGGATAGCAATCAGCCCCAGCATTTT. Translated, it gives CATSDDLPVTGDSNQPQHF. This chain joins TRBV24-1 and TRBJ1-5, with 8 bases that match TRBD1. Germline CDR1 is KGHDR and CDR2 is SFDVKD. The ends lost 4 bases at V and 0 bases at J; junction bases unmatched: 13. The length of the CDR3 is 19 residues.

In regard to this clonotype: Mismatch with germline at one junction end may stem from a read error. The genes are TRBV7-7 and TRBJ2-1; D may be TRBD2 (6 bases). This CDR3 is 14 amino acids long. In germline, CDR1 is SSHAT, CDR2 FNYEAQ (reference sequence). CDR3 in amino acids: CASSPMLASHEQFF. The CDR3 DNA follows: TGTGCTAGCAGCCCCATGCTAGCGTCCCATGAGCAGTTCTTC.

This clonotype was found a few times. This chain connects TRBV27 to TRBJ2-5; D call uncertain. The CDR3 length is 12 residues. CDR1 MNHEY and CDR2 SMNVEV come from the germline V gene (reference sequence). V was clipped by 1 base and J by 4 bases, with 4 bases between them. CDR3 DNA: TGTGCCAGCAGTTTATTTCGAGAGACCCAGTACTTC. This gives the protein CASSLFRETQYF.

This clonotype was picked up a small number of times. The chain recombines TRBV11-2 with TRBJ2-5; 8 positions match TRBD1. Losses at the gene ends were 5 bases for V and 7 bases for J; bases not matched to a gene: 12. The CDR3 is 15 residues long. CDR1 is SGHAT, CDR2 FQNNGV, per germline. In DNA, the CDR3 is TGTGCCAGCAGCGGACAGGGACAGACAATCGGGACCCAGTACTTC. It is translated as CASSGQGQTIGTQYF.

V usage is TRBV2 and J usage is TRBJ1-1; D call uncertain. The CDR3 consists of 13 residues. Germline CDR1 reads SNHLY; CDR2 reads FYNNEI. V was clipped by 8 bases and J by 0 bases, with 10 bases between them. CDR3 DNA: TGTGCCAGCTGCTCCGACATGAACACTGAAGCTTTCTTT. Translating gives CASCSDMNTEAFF.

This clonotype was seen a handful of times. The genes are TRBV7-6 and TRBJ1-6; D remains unclear. The CDR3 totals 13 residues. The V gene's germline CDR1 is SGHVS and CDR2 FNYEAQ. Trimming took 5 bases from V and 8 from J, leaving 10 bases between them. This CDR3 is CASSQSIDSPLHF. The CDR3 nucleotides read TGTGCCAGCAGCCAAAGCATAGATTCACCCCTCCACTTT.

This clonotype came up a few times. The V call is TRBV6-1, the J call TRBJ2-6; 9 bases are shared with TRBD1. The junction had 7 bases not matched to a gene; V was cut back by 4 bases and J by 0 bases. The CDR3 has 18 amino acids. CDR1 is MNHNS and CDR2 is SASEGT in the germline V gene. The DNA for the CDR3 is TGTGCCAGCAGTGCCCTACAGGGGGCGAACTCTGGGGCCAACGTCCTGACTTTC. Translation gives CASSALQGANSGANVLTF.

The CDR3 region has the DNA TGTGCCAGCAGTTTACAGTCAGCGAACACTGAAGCTTTCTTT. Its translation: CASSLQSANTEAFF. V and J are TRBV6-5 and TRBJ1-1; D remains unclear. CDR1 MNHEY and CDR2 SVGAGI come from the germline V gene. The CDR3 is 14 amino acids. Between the trimmed V and J ends, which lost 4 bases and 1 base, there was a span of 10 bases.

This chain joins TRBV11-3 and TRBJ2-7; no firm D call. Germline loops: CDR1 SGHNT, CDR2 YENEEA. V was clipped by 1 base and J by 0 bases, with 19 bases between them. This CDR3 has 18 residues. CDR3 bases: TGTGCCAGCAGCTTAGCAGCTTTACCCAGCGCGTACTCCTACGAGCAGTACTTC. Translation gives CASSLAALPSAYSYEQYF. Together with reference TRBV11-3 and TRBJ2-7, the CDR3 gives the full variable domain: EAGVVQSPRYKIIEKKQPVAFWCNPISGHNTLYWYLQNLGQGPELLIRYENEEAVDDSQLPKDRFSAERLKGVDSTLKIQPAELGDSAVYLCASSLAALPSAYSYEQYFGPGTRLTVT.

The chain has TRBV6-1 and TRBJ2-7; 8 bases match TRBD2. Looked up from germline, CDR1 is MNHNS and CDR2 is SASEGT. This CDR3 has 14 residues. Trimming removed 9 bases from V and 3 bases from J; junction bases left unmatched: 10. DNA for the CDR3: TGTGCCAGTACCGGGGGGGGAAGGGGCTACGAGCAGTACTTC. Its protein is CASTGGGRGYEQYF.

This clonotype was counted between two and nine times. The germline gene is not matched at one end of the junction; a read error may be the cause. This chain links TRBV7-6 with TRBJ1-6; D is ambiguous. Germline CDR1 is SGHVS and CDR2 is FNYEAQ. The CDR3 contains 14 residues. CDR3 nucleotide sequence: TGTGCCAGCAGCCGTAGCTCCGATAATTCACCCCTCCACTTT. The encoded protein is CASSRSSDNSPLHF.

This clonotype came up a few times. The chain uses TRBV7-6 and TRBJ2-3; D is unclear. The CDR3 has 16 amino acids. V lost 0 bases and J lost 2, with 12 bases in between. CDR1 and CDR2 (germline): SGHVS, FNYEAQ. This CDR3 reads CASSLAATALTDTQYF. The CDR3 DNA reads as TGTGCCAGCAGCTTAGCAGCCACCGCACTCACAGATACGCAGTATTTT.

V and J are TRBV27 and TRBJ2-4; no firm D call. From germline, CDR1 is MNHEY and CDR2 SMNVEV (reference sequence). Trimming removed 7 bases from V and 1 base from J, with 8 bases in between. The CDR3 spans 13 residues. CDR3 coding DNA: TGTGCCAGCAAGACACTGGCCAAAAACATTCAGTACTTC. Its protein is CASKTLAKNIQYF.

In its sample, this clonotype was seen a few times. This chain links TRBV20-1 with TRBJ2-7, with 14 bases aligning to TRBD2. Per the germline V gene, CDR1 is DFQATT and CDR2 is SNEGSKA (reference sequence). Trimming cost V 4 bases and J 7 bases; bases outside gene matches: 6. The CDR3 has 14 residues. CDR3 amino acids: CSAKGLAGVPEQYF. DNA for the CDR3: TGCAGTGCTAAGGGACTAGCGGGGGTCCCAGAGCAGTACTTC.

The DNA for the CDR3 is TGCAGTGCCCACTCTATCCTGGATGGGCCCCAGCATTTT. Its protein product is CSAHSILDGPQHF. V gene TRBV20-1 combines with J gene TRBJ1-5; no definite D call. CDR1 is DFQATT and CDR2 is SNEGSKA in the germline V gene (reference sequence). The CDR3 contains 13 residues. V lost 6 bases and J 9 bases, leaving 18 bases between the germline ends.

The chain is built from TRBV24-1 and TRBJ2-5; D may be TRBD1 (5 bases). The CDR3 has 13 residues. Germline V CDR1 and CDR2: KGHDR, SFDVKD. Trimming took 7 bases from V and 9 from J, leaving 17 bases between them. The CDR3 here is CATRGGQPNAQYF. DNA of the CDR3: TGTGCCACCAGGGGCGGACAACCTAATGCCCAGTACTTC.

The gene calls are TRBV5-4 and TRBJ2-3; TRBD2 matches at 12 bases. Per germline, CDR1 SGHNT and CDR2 YYREEE (reference sequence). The CDR3 length is 17 residues. Trimming removed 6 bases from V and 4 bases from J; junction bases left unmatched: 12. CDR3 in amino acids: CASTLGPSGGVADTQYF. As DNA, the CDR3 is TGTGCCAGCACCCTTGGACCTAGCGGGGGGGTGGCAGATACGCAGTATTTT.

The chain recombines TRBV27 with TRBJ1-6; 8 bases line up with TRBD1. Germline CDR1 MNHEY, CDR2 SMNVEV (reference sequence). The CDR3 contains 16 residues. V lost 3 bases, J lost 0 bases, and 1 base stayed unmatched. As DNA, the CDR3 is TGTGCCAGCAGTTTGACAGGGGTCTCCTATAATTCACCCCTCCACTTT. Translated, it gives CASSLTGVSYNSPLHF.

The chain is built from TRBV2 and TRBJ1-6; the D gene is possibly TRBD1 (6 bases). V lost 7 bases to trimming and J lost 7 bases, with 14 bases between them. Germline assignment: CDR1 SNHLY and CDR2 FYNNEI. The CDR3 totals 14 residues. CDR3 sequence reads: CASTRQAGNSPLHF. In nucleotides, the CDR3 is TGTGCCAGCACCAGACAGGCCGGGAATTCACCCCTCCACTTT.

The chain has TRBV11-2 and TRBJ1-1; TRBD1 is a possible D gene (5 bases). V lost 3 bases and J lost 4, with 9 bases in between. The CDR3 loop spans 13 amino acids. Germline lookup yields CDR1 SGHAT and CDR2 FQNNGV. Written as DNA, the CDR3 is TGTGCCAGCAGCTTTACGGGGGGCACTGAAGCTTTCTTT. This codes for CASSFTGGTEAFF.

The CDR3 nucleotides read TGCAGTGCTAGGGACCAGGGGGTTGATTCACCCCTCCACTTT. Translated: CSARDQGVDSPLHF. This chain joins TRBV20-1 and TRBJ1-6; 7 bases line up with TRBD1. Looked up from germline, CDR1 is DFQATT and CDR2 is SNEGSKA (reference sequence). This CDR3 has 14 residues. V was clipped by 3 bases and J by 8 bases; unmatched bases: 7.